Listed here are 25 T cell receptor beta chains from one sample, sequenced in a study of PD-L1 blockade in urothelial cancer. Clones were sequenced by immunoSEQ multiplex PCR, and TCRdb holds only the in-frame ones, with some missing. The sample has about 45,000 clones; roughly 91% are singletons. Specimen: PBMCs, collected around atezolizumab (anti-PD-L1) treatment. These receptors were obtained from a woman aged 55 to 70 with urothelial cancer.

This clone was seen only a few times. The chain employs TRBV6-1 and TRBJ1-2; D remains ambiguous. The CDR3 extends over 15 amino acids. The germline V gene encodes CDR1 MNHNS and CDR2 SASEGT. Trimming left V 4 bases short and J 3 bases short, with 15 bases between. CDR3 nucleotide sequence: TGTGCCAGCAGTGTCGAAGCTGGACTACACTATGGCTACACCTTC. Its translation is CASSVEAGLHYGYTF.

V is TRBV19 and J is TRBJ2-1, with 9 nucleotides matching TRBD2. J was trimmed by 8 bases and V by 1 base; bases with no gene match: 12. The germline CDR1 and CDR2 sequences are LNHDA and SQIVND (reference sequence). The CDR3 has 17 amino acids. Written as DNA, the CDR3 is TGTGCCAGTAGTATAGTCTCGGCGGGGGGGCCGTATGATGAGCAGTTCTTC. Its translation is CASSIVSAGGPYDEQFF.

The genes are TRBV19 and TRBJ1-4; D ambiguous. V lost 7 bases to trimming and J lost 7 bases, with 19 bases between them. The CDR3 loop spans 15 amino acids. In germline, CDR1 is LNHDA, CDR2 SQIVND (reference sequence). The CDR3 reads CASIQNSNHREKLFF. The CDR3 DNA follows: TGTGCCAGTATCCAAAACAGCAACCATCGTGAAAAACTGTTTTTT.

V is TRBV6-5 and J is TRBJ1-3, with D tentatively TRBD1 (6 bases). The CDR3 is made up of 15 amino acids. Germline V gene lookup returns CDR1 MNHEY and CDR2 SVGAGI. V lost 0 bases to trimming and J lost 4 bases, with 10 bases between them. The CDR3 bases are TGTGCCAGCAGTTACTCCGTACAGGGCGGAAACACCATATATTTT. Protein product: CASSYSVQGGNTIYF.

The chain uses TRBV7-2 and TRBJ2-7; 10 bases align to TRBD2. The CDR3 length is 15 residues. Germline V gene lookup returns CDR1 SGHTA and CDR2 FQGNSA. V lost 6 bases, J lost 7 bases, and 12 bases stayed unmatched. CDR3 bases: TGTGCCAGCAGTCCTTCTAGCGGGGGATATGGGGAGCAGTACTTC. It encodes CASSPSSGGYGEQYF.

In its sample, this clone was seen once. The chain recombines TRBV7-8 with TRBJ2-7; no clear D gene. Per germline, CDR1 SGHVS and CDR2 FQNEAQ. The CDR3 contains 14 residues. The V end was cut by 2 bases, the J end by 6 bases, with 14 bases between. CDR3 sequence reads: CASSLWAGLGEQYF. CDR3 bases: TGTGCCAGCAGCTTATGGGCAGGCTTAGGCGAGCAGTACTTC.

V is TRBV28 and J is TRBJ2-4; 9 bases fit TRBD2. Germline V lookup: CDR1 MDHEN, CDR2 SYDVKM. CDR3 length equals 15 residues. V was clipped by 6 bases and J by 1 base; unmatched bases: 4. The CDR3 nucleotides are TGTGCCAGCAGCCATAGCGGGAGTGCCAAAAACATTCAGTACTTC. Translating gives CASSHSGSAKNIQYF.

The count of this clone is one. The V call is TRBV5-1, the J call TRBJ2-1; 7 bases map to TRBD2. Looked up from germline, CDR1 is SGHRS and CDR2 is YFSETQ. The CDR3 loop spans 14 amino acids. The ends lost 4 bases at V and 5 bases at J; junction bases unmatched: 6. The CDR3: CASSLRGRDNEQFF. CDR3 nucleotide sequence: TGCGCCAGCAGCCTCCGGGGGAGGGACAATGAGCAGTTCTTC.

The chain carries TRBV5-1 and TRBJ2-7; 7 nucleotides match TRBD1. CDR1 SGHRS and CDR2 YFSETQ come from the germline V gene. The J segment lost 2 bases and the V segment lost 2 bases, leaving 4 bases of the junction unmatched. CDR3 length: 14 residues. The CDR3 sequence is CASSFQGDPYEQYF. As DNA, the CDR3 is TGCGCCAGCAGCTTCCAGGGGGACCCCTACGAGCAGTACTTC.

The chain uses TRBV4-2 and TRBJ1-1; D not resolved. The V end lost 4 bases, the J end lost 1 base, and 7 bases lay between the germline ends. Germline-derived CDR1 and CDR2 are LGHNA and YNFKEQ. The CDR3 is made up of 13 amino acids. The CDR3 bases are TGTGCCAGCAGCCTAGTCGGGAACACTGAAGCTTTCTTT. Translation: CASSLVGNTEAFF.

The rearrangement uses TRBV19 and TRBJ1-1, with TRBD1 as a possible D gene (6 bases). The CDR3 runs 13 residues. The germline V gene encodes CDR1 LNHDA and CDR2 SQIVND (reference sequence). Deletions cut 4 bases from V and 3 bases from J, with 9 bases between. The CDR3 here is CASSTRGYTEAFF. CDR3 DNA: TGTGCCAGTAGTACCAGGGGATACACTGAAGCTTTCTTT.

This clone was picked up a small number of times. The chain uses TRBV10-3 and TRBJ2-6; the D gene is possibly TRBD1 (6 bases). This CDR3 contains 14 residues. Germline V gene sequence: CDR1 ENHRY, CDR2 SYGVKD. V lost 10 bases and J lost 0, with 10 bases in between. The CDR3 coding sequence is TGTGCCACCAGGGGAGACTCTGGGGCCAACGTCCTGACTTTC. It codes for CATRGDSGANVLTF.

The chain combines TRBV5-4 with TRBJ1-1, with unresolved D. The CDR3 has 14 residues. V lost 2 bases to trimming and J lost 1 base, with 9 bases between them. CDR1 is SGHNT and CDR2 is YYREEE in the germline V gene (reference sequence). The CDR3 protein is CASSFVGRNTEAFF. CDR3 coding DNA: TGTGCCAGCAGCTTCGTGGGCAGGAACACTGAAGCTTTCTTT.

The chain uses TRBV2 and TRBJ1-4; no reliable D call. Germline loops: CDR1 SNHLY, CDR2 FYNNEI. V was trimmed by 5 bases and J by 7 bases, leaving 14 bases between them. The CDR3 sequence is 14 residues long. CDR3 nucleotide sequence: TGTGCCAGCAGTCCGCGGGAAGTACGTGAAAAACTGTTTTTT. Amino acid sequence: CASSPREVREKLFF. Full variable domain (remainder filled in from reference TRBV2 and TRBJ1-4): EPEVTQTPSHQVTQMGQEVILRCVPISNHLYFYWYRQILGQKVEFLVSFYNNEISEKSEIFDDQFSVERPDGSNFTLKIRSTKLEDSAMYFCASSPREVREKLFFGSGTQLSVL.

This clone was observed once. The chain joins TRBV9 to TRBJ2-7, with D unresolved. CDR1 and CDR2 (germline): SGDLS, YYNGEE. This CDR3 spans 15 amino acids. V dropped 0 bases and J dropped 4 bases, with 14 bases sitting between them. CDR3 sequence (DNA): TGTGCCAGCAGCGTAGAATCTAACCTAATTTACGAGCAGTACTTC. It encodes CASSVESNLIYEQYF. Full variable domain (remainder filled in from reference TRBV9 and TRBJ2-7): DSGVTQTPKHLITATGQRVTLRCSPRSGDLSVYWYQQSLDQGLQFLIQYYNGEERAKGNILERFSAQQFPDLHSELNLSSLELGDSALYFCASSVESNLIYEQYFGPGTRLTVT.

This clone was observed a handful of times. The rearrangement uses TRBV10-1 and TRBJ2-1; 8 bases are shared with TRBD1. V was pared by 4 bases and J by 8 bases, with 10 bases of the junction left unmatched. The CDR3 totals 15 residues. CDR1 and CDR2 from the germline V gene are WNHNN and SYGVQD (reference sequence). This chain's CDR3 is CASSVGDRLVDEQFF. As DNA, the CDR3 is TGCGCCAGCAGTGTTGGGGACAGGTTGGTCGATGAGCAGTTCTTC.

The chain recombines TRBV29-1 with TRBJ1-1; possible D gene TRBD1, 6 bases. CDR3 length: 15 amino acids. V dropped 0 bases and J dropped 10 bases, with 21 bases sitting between them. The germline gives CDR1 SQVTM, CDR2 ANQGSEA. CDR3 bases: TGCAGCGTTGAAGATCCAGGGATGAGAGACAGGCCAGCTTTCTTT. Residues: CSVEDPGMRDRPAFF.

The V and J genes are TRBV11-2 and TRBJ1-1; D unresolved. Germline V gene lookup returns CDR1 SGHAT and CDR2 FQNNGV. The CDR3 is made up of 14 amino acids. Between the trimmed V and J ends, which lost 4 bases and 4 bases, there was a span of 13 bases. CDR3 coding DNA: TGTGCCAGCAGCTCTACTCGCGGGGTCACTGAAGCTTTCTTT. Protein: CASSSTRGVTEAFF.

The chain carries TRBV5-6 and TRBJ2-5; no clear D gene. The ends were cut back, 7 bases at V and 9 bases at J, with 10 bases in the middle. The CDR3 extends over 10 amino acids. Germline CDR1 SGHDT, CDR2 YYEEEE. CDR3 residues: CASGSPAQYF. CDR3 nucleotide sequence: TGTGCCAGCGGTTCTCCGGCCCAGTACTTC.

The chain uses TRBV19 and TRBJ1-2; D may be TRBD1 (6 bases). This CDR3 contains 15 residues. Germline-derived CDR1 and CDR2 are LNHDA and SQIVND (reference sequence). Trimming shortened V by 7 bases and J by 4 bases, and 19 bases separated the two germline ends. CDR3 residues: CASTLRDTVIYGYTF. DNA for the CDR3: TGTGCCAGTACACTACGGGACACTGTTATCTATGGCTACACCTTC.

The chain uses TRBV5-6 and TRBJ1-5; D not certain. V lost 0 bases, J lost 3 bases, and 7 bases lay in between. This CDR3 is built from 14 residues. Per germline, CDR1 SGHDT and CDR2 YYEEEE. CDR3 in DNA: TGTGCCAGCAGCTTGGCCGGTCCCAATCAGCCCCAGCATTTT. Its protein product is CASSLAGPNQPQHF.

The chain has TRBV28 and TRBJ1-5, with 7 bases aligning to TRBD1. The CDR3 has 17 residues. V shed 6 bases, J shed 0 bases, and the junction held 11 bases outside the gene matches. Germline V CDR1 and CDR2: MDHEN, SYDVKM. In DNA form, the CDR3 reads TGTGCCAGCAGCCCACGAGGGGGACAGAGTAGCAATCAGCCCCAGCATTTT. Protein sequence: CASSPRGGQSSNQPQHF.

The chain has TRBV5-4 and TRBJ1-2; D is unresolved. Germline CDR1 SGHNT, CDR2 YYREEE (reference sequence). V gave up 2 bases and J gave up 6 bases, with 11 bases separating them. This CDR3 spans 13 amino acids. Here the CDR3 DNA reads TGTGCCAGCAGCTTTGTGGCCATGGATGGCTACACCTTC. Protein: CASSFVAMDGYTF. Using reference TRBV5-4 and TRBJ1-2 for the parts outside the CDR3, the full variable domain is ETGVTQSPTHLIKTRGQQVTLRCSSQSGHNTVSWYQQALGQGPQFIFQYYREEENGRGNFPPRFSGLQFPNYSSELNVNALELDDSALYLCASSFVAMDGYTFGSGTRLTVV.

This clone appeared once. The rearrangement links TRBV27 to TRBJ2-1, with 10 positions matching TRBD1. CDR3 length equals 15 residues. V lost 8 bases to trimming and J lost 5 bases; unmatched junction nucleotides: 9. CDR1 and CDR2 (germline): MNHEY, SMNVEV (reference sequence). The CDR3 nucleotides read TGTGCCAGCGCTACTCCGGGACAGGGGAACAATGAGCAGTTCTTC. Its translation is CASATPGQGNNEQFF.

The rearrangement joins TRBV27 to TRBJ2-1, with 9 positions matching TRBD1. This CDR3 contains 15 residues. Germline assignment: CDR1 MNHEY and CDR2 SMNVEV (reference sequence). J was trimmed by 4 bases and V by 5 bases; bases with no gene match: 6. The CDR3 region is CASSKGQGSYNEQFF. The CDR3 DNA reads TGTGCCAGCAGTAAGGGACAGGGTTCGTACAATGAGCAGTTCTTC.